The 27 T cell receptor beta chains in this list originate from one sample, sequenced in a study of T cell responses to AZD1222 COVID-19 vaccine. Sequenced by immunoSEQ multiplex PCR; TCRdb stores in-frame clones only, minus some. The sample holds about 180,000 clones, around 88% seen once. Source: peripheral blood, taken on day 0 of AZD1222 vaccination. These receptors came from an adult in good health.

The chain combines TRBV2 with TRBJ1-2; D gene unclear. The CDR3 sequence is 16 residues long. Per the germline V gene, CDR1 is SNHLY and CDR2 is FYNNEI. V lost 6 bases, J lost 5 bases, and 22 bases lay in between. This chain's CDR3 is CASRPSRRAVHYGYTF. The CDR3 bases are TGTGCCAGCAGACCGTCGCGGAGGGCGGTTCATTATGGCTACACCTTC.

The chain has TRBV5-5 and TRBJ2-3; 11 bases fit TRBD2. CDR1 is SGHKS and CDR2 is YYEKEE in the germline V gene (reference sequence). CDR3 length equals 18 residues. The junction had 10 bases not matched to a gene; V was cut back by 4 bases and J by 0 bases. The CDR3 DNA reads as TGTGCCAGCAGCAGGAGGCTAGCGGGGGGTTCTAGCACAGATACGCAGTATTTT. Protein sequence: CASSRRLAGGSSTDTQYF.

This clone was observed a single time. This sequence joins TRBV7-9 and TRBJ1-3; D not certain. From germline, CDR1 is SEHNR and CDR2 FQNEAQ (reference sequence). V lost 3 bases, J lost 0 bases, and 12 bases lay in between. This CDR3 comprises 16 residues. The CDR3 nucleotides read TGTGCCAGCAGCTTCCAGCGGGAACCCTCTGGAAACACCATATATTTT. Its protein is CASSFQREPSGNTIYF.

The chain links TRBV5-1 to TRBJ2-5; no clear D gene. The germline V gene encodes CDR1 SGHRS and CDR2 YFSETQ. Trimming pared 4 bases from V and 0 bases from J, leaving 7 bases between. The CDR3 has 13 amino acids. The CDR3 nucleotides are TGCGCCAGCAGCGGTGGGGACCAAGAGACCCAGTACTTC. Protein: CASSGGDQETQYF.

The chain links TRBV4-1 to TRBJ2-7; the D is unclear. The CDR3 has 14 residues. The germline V and J ends were trimmed by 1 base and 2 bases, with 9 bases remaining between them. CDR1 and CDR2 (germline): MGHRA, YSYEKL. CDR3 bases: TGCGCCAGCAGCCAAGGGCAGACAACCTACGAGCAGTACTTC. It translates to CASSQGQTTYEQYF.

The J gene is TRBJ2-2, the V gene TRBV4-3; D is perhaps TRBD1 (6 bases). The V gene's germline CDR1 is LGHNA and CDR2 YSLEER. V lost 5 bases and J 7 bases, leaving 17 bases between the germline ends. The CDR3 is made up of 15 amino acids. CDR3 in DNA: TGCGCCAGCAGCTCCCGACAGGCGAATAGCGGGGAGCTGTTTTTT. It is translated as CASSSRQANSGELFF.

The CDR3 is CASSSGQNTEAFF. The CDR3 nucleotides are TGTGCCAGCAGCTCCGGACAGAACACTGAAGCTTTCTTT. V is TRBV11-2 and J is TRBJ1-1; a weak D match, TRBD1 (5 bases). The germline gives CDR1 SGHAT, CDR2 FQNNGV. This CDR3 has 13 amino acids. V gave up 4 bases and J gave up 1 base, with 7 bases separating them.

This rearrangement joins TRBV28 to TRBJ1-5; TRBD1 might be the D (5 bases). The ends were cut back, 5 bases at V and 6 bases at J, with 14 bases in the middle. The CDR3 runs 14 residues. The germline V gene encodes CDR1 MDHEN and CDR2 SYDVKM. CDR3 bases: TGTGCCAGCAGTCTCCCGGCAGGGCGTCAGCCCCAGCATTTT. Translated, it gives CASSLPAGRQPQHF. The entire variable domain, with the rest obtained from reference TRBV28 and TRBJ1-5, is as follows: DVKVTQSSRYLVKRTGEKVFLECVQDMDHENMFWYRQDPGLGLRLIYFSYDVKMKEKGDIPEGYSVSREKKERFSLILESASTNQTSMYLCASSLPAGRQPQHFGDGTRLSIL.

The chain has TRBV18 and TRBJ2-1; D perhaps matches TRBD2 (6 bases). V lost 3 bases and J lost 6, with 12 bases in between. Germline V gives CDR1 KGHSH, CDR2 LQKENI. The CDR3 totals 14 residues. Here the CDR3 reads CASSPPTRSNEQFF. CDR3 sequence (DNA): TGTGCCAGCTCACCCCCGACTAGAAGCAATGAGCAGTTCTTC. Filled out from reference TRBV18 and TRBJ2-1, the complete variable domain reads NAGVMQNPRHLVRRRGQEARLRCSPMKGHSHVYWYRQLPEEGLKFMVYLQKENIIDESGMPKERFSAEFPKEGPSILRIQQVVRGDSAAYFCASSPPTRSNEQFFGPGTRLTVL.

The genes are TRBV30 and TRBJ2-2; 11 bases align to TRBD1. Germline V CDR1 and CDR2: GTSNPN, SVGIG (reference sequence). CDR3 size: 14 residues. Trimming took 7 bases from V and 5 from J; bases not matched to a gene: 6. The CDR3 coding sequence is TGTGCCTCCGGGGACAGGGGGTGGACCGGGGAGCTGTTTTTT. The encoded protein is CASGDRGWTGELFF.

The sample holds one count of this clone. The chain couples TRBV9 to TRBJ1-3; D remains unclear. The germline V gene encodes CDR1 SGDLS and CDR2 YYNGEE. V shed 4 bases and J shed 0 bases, with 11 bases lying between them. This CDR3 spans 15 amino acids. CDR3 in DNA: TGTGCCAGCAGCAAAGACATAAACTCTGGAAACACCATATATTTT. This translates into CASSKDINSGNTIYF.

V usage is TRBV5-1 and J usage is TRBJ2-7; D possibly corresponds to TRBD1 (6 bases). CDR1 is SGHRS and CDR2 is YFSETQ in the germline V gene. This CDR3 has 12 residues. Trimming cost V 4 bases and J 5 bases, with 10 bases left between them. The CDR3 DNA sequence: TGCGCCAGCAGCATCTACAGGGACGAGCAGTACTTC. It translates to CASSIYRDEQYF.

The chain couples TRBV7-2 to TRBJ1-4; 9 bases map to TRBD1. The CDR3 is 15 amino acids. Germline loops: CDR1 SGHTA, CDR2 FQGNSA. V shed 3 bases and J 7 bases; nucleotides not matched to a gene: 6. DNA of the CDR3: TGTGCCAGCAGCTTGACCGGGACAGGGCTTGAAAAACTGTTTTTT. Its protein product is CASSLTGTGLEKLFF.

The chain joins TRBV5-4 to TRBJ2-5; 12 nucleotides match TRBD2. This CDR3 comprises 15 residues. Germline assignment: CDR1 SGHNT and CDR2 YYREEE (reference sequence). The junction had 5 bases not matched to a gene; V was cut back by 3 bases and J by 5 bases. CDR3 sequence: CASSSSGGARETQYF. The CDR3 DNA is TGTGCCAGCAGCTCTAGCGGGGGGGCTAGGGAGACCCAGTACTTC.

The chain combines TRBV7-9 with TRBJ1-1; the D is unclear. The V end was cut by 4 bases, the J end by 1 base, with 7 bases between. This CDR3 region has 13 residues. Germline lookup yields CDR1 SEHNR and CDR2 FQNEAQ (reference sequence). This CDR3 is CASSSVQNTEAFF. The CDR3 nucleotides read TGTGCCAGCAGCTCCGTACAGAACACTGAAGCTTTCTTT.

The chain couples TRBV6-2 or TRBV6-3 to TRBJ2-2, with a weak D call TRBD1 (6 bases). There are 12 residues in the CDR3. Trimming shortened V by 6 bases and J by 8 bases, and 10 bases separated the two germline ends. Per germline, CDR1 MNHEY and CDR2 SVGEGT. CDR3 DNA: TGTGCCAGCAGCCCCGACAGGGGGGAGCTGTTTTTT. This sequence encodes CASSPDRGELFF.

V is TRBV30 and J is TRBJ1-1; D is undetermined. This CDR3 spans 13 amino acids. Germline loops: CDR1 GTSNPN, CDR2 SVGIG (reference sequence). V lost 4 bases and J 11 bases, leaving 20 bases between the germline ends. The CDR3 is CAWIPPGVRYAFF. The CDR3 coding sequence is TGTGCCTGGATACCCCCCGGGGTACGATACGCTTTCTTT.

This chain connects TRBV28 to TRBJ1-3; D is unclear. Deletions cut 6 bases from V and 7 bases from J, with 10 bases between. The V gene's germline CDR1 is MDHEN and CDR2 SYDVKM. The CDR3 extends over 12 amino acids. CDR3 sequence: CASSPPRNTIYF. Here the CDR3 DNA reads TGTGCCAGCAGCCCGCCTCGGAACACCATATATTTT.

The gene calls are TRBV11-2 and TRBJ2-5; TRBD1 aligns across 8 bases. CDR1 and CDR2 (germline): SGHAT, FQNNGV. The CDR3 totals 14 residues. V lost 4 bases, J lost 6 bases, and 7 bases stayed unmatched. The CDR3 DNA reads as TGTGCCAGCAGCTACGACAGGGGAATACAGACCCAGTACTTC. This gives the protein CASSYDRGIQTQYF.

This clone came up a few times. This chain connects TRBV27 to TRBJ1-2, with D possibly matching TRBD1 (6 bases). This CDR3 region has 13 residues. The V end was cut by 2 bases, the J end by 5 bases, with 9 bases between. Germline CDR1 and CDR2: MNHEY and SMNVEV (reference sequence). In nucleotides, the CDR3 is TGTGCCAGCAGTTTAACCCAGGGGTATGGCTACACCTTC. This translates into CASSLTQGYGYTF.

The table lists this clone with a count of one. The chain recombines TRBV19 with TRBJ1-1; possible D gene TRBD1, 5 bases. The CDR3 runs 12 residues. Germline CDR1 and CDR2: LNHDA and SQIVND (reference sequence). V lost 10 bases, J lost 5 bases, and 14 bases lay in between. DNA of the CDR3: TGTGCCACGATGAGGGGATGGACTGAAGCTTTCTTT. It specifies CATMRGWTEAFF.

This sequence joins TRBV7-6 and TRBJ1-2, with TRBD1 as a possible D gene (6 bases). Trimming shortened V by 2 bases and J by 8 bases, and 12 bases separated the two germline ends. Germline V CDR1 and CDR2: SGHVS, FNYEAQ. The CDR3 is 13 amino acids. This CDR3 is CASSLRSGAGYTF. The DNA of the CDR3 is TGTGCCAGCAGCTTACGATCAGGGGCGGGCTACACCTTC.

The chain has TRBV28 and TRBJ2-5, with a possible D match to TRBD2 (5 bases). CDR3 length: 18 residues. Germline CDR1 is MDHEN and CDR2 is SYDVKM. V lost 6 bases and J lost 0, with 23 bases in between. CDR3 sequence reads: CASSQPLRGRTNQETQYF. CDR3 sequence (DNA): TGTGCCAGCAGCCAACCACTTCGGGGTAGAACCAACCAAGAGACCCAGTACTTC.

The chain uses TRBV18 and TRBJ1-2; TRBD1 agrees at 8 bases. Trimming took 1 base from V and 2 from J; bases not matched to a gene: 9. The CDR3 totals 17 residues. Germline CDR1 and CDR2: KGHSH and LQKENI. The CDR3 loop is CASSPQAGGEFNYGYTF. CDR3 sequence (DNA): TGTGCCAGCTCACCACAGGCAGGGGGCGAATTCAACTATGGCTACACCTTC.

The chain combines TRBV28 with TRBJ1-4, with D possibly being TRBD1 (5 bases). Germline CDR1 MDHEN, CDR2 SYDVKM. V was clipped by 4 bases and J by 10 bases, with 19 bases between them. The CDR3 is made up of 15 amino acids. The CDR3: CASSSEGSGLGKLFF. DNA for the CDR3: TGTGCCAGCAGTTCCGAGGGGTCGGGTCTAGGAAAACTGTTTTTT. Full variable domain (remainder filled in from reference TRBV28 and TRBJ1-4): DVKVTQSSRYLVKRTGEKVFLECVQDMDHENMFWYRQDPGLGLRLIYFSYDVKMKEKGDIPEGYSVSREKKERFSLILESASTNQTSMYLCASSSEGSGLGKLFFGSGTQLSVL.

The V gene is TRBV13, the J gene TRBJ2-7; TRBD2 agrees at 7 bases. Germline assignment: CDR1 PRHDT and CDR2 FYEKMQ (reference sequence). This CDR3 is 13 amino acids long. The V and J ends lost 5 bases and 5 bases, in that order; junction bases with no gene match: 6. This CDR3 reads CASSLRLADEQYF. CDR3 nucleotides: TGTGCCAGCAGCCTCCGACTAGCCGACGAGCAGTACTTC.

This clone was detected only a few times. This chain links TRBV28 with TRBJ1-2; D ambiguous. Per the germline V gene, CDR1 is MDHEN and CDR2 is SYDVKM. The CDR3 length is 12 residues. V gave up 3 bases and J gave up 8 bases, with 10 bases separating them. CDR3: CASSFLSRGYTF. CDR3 DNA sequence: TGTGCCAGCAGTTTTCTGAGTCGCGGCTACACCTTC.